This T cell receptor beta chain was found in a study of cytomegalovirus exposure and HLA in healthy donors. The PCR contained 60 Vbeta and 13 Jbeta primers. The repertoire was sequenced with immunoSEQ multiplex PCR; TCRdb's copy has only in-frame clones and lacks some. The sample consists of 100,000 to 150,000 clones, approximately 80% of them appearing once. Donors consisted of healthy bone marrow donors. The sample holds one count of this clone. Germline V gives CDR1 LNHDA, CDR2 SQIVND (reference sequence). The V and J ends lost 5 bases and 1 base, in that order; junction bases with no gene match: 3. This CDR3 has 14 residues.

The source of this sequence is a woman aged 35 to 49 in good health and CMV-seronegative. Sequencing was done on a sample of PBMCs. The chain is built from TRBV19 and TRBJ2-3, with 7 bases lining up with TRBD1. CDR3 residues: CASSFQGGTDTQYF. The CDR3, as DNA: TGTGCCAGTAGTTTCCAGGGGGGCACAGATACGCAGTATTTT.